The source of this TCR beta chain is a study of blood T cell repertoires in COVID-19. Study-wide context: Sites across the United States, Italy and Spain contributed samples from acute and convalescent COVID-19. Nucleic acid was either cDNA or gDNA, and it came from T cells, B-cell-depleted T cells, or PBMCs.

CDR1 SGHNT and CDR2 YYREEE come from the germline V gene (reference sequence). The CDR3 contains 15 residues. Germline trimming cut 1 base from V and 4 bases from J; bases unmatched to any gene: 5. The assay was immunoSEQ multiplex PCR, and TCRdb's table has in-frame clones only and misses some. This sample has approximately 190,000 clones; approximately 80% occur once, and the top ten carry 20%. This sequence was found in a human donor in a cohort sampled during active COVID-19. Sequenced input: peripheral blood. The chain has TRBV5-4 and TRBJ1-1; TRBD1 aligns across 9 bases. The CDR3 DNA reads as TGTGCCAGCAGCTTGACCGTGACAGGGGGCACTGAAGCTTTCTTT. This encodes CASSLTVTGGTEAFF.